This T cell receptor (beta chain) came from a study of regulatory T cells in long-lasting Graves disease. About the study: Over 5 years of antithyroid drugs plus positive TSH receptor antibodies defined persistent Graves' disease. Regarding the study as a whole: Persistent Graves' cases showed lower TCR diversity than newly diagnosed cases. Persistent disease samples used TRBV28, TRBJ1-2 and TRBJ2-5 preferentially.

TCR beta libraries were built with iRepertoire HTBI primers and Arm-PCR of CDR3 regions. MiXCR, applied by TCRdb to the multiplex PCR reads, yields one record per CDR3 protein. The data hold 500,000 to 800,000 distinct CDR3 sequences, with around 30% observed a single time. Germline CDR1 and CDR2: SQVTM and ANQGSEA. V lost 6 bases and J lost 4; bases outside the gene matches: 6. This CDR3 has 13 amino acids. This clonotype was detected a few times. As yet, its antigen is unknown. Time point of the sample: persistent/refractory GD, antithyroid drugs over 5 years with positive TRAb. The TCR library was made from RNA extracted from PBMCs.

This TCR was recovered from a female donor with Graves disease. This sample comprised peripheral blood mononuclear cells (PBMCs), obtained when the disease was refractory, from a patient treated with antithyroid drugs. This chain joins TRBV29-1 and TRBJ1-2, with 9 bases identical to TRBD1. This chain's CDR3 is CSVSRDRAYGYTF. CDR3 nucleotide sequence: TGCAGCGTCAGTCGGGACAGGGCCTATGGCTACACCTTC. Based on the CDR3 plus reference TRBV29-1 and TRBJ1-2, the full variable domain is SAVISQKPSRDICQRGTSLTIQCQVDSQVTMMFWYRQQPGQSLTLIATANQGSEATYESGFVIDKFPISRPNLTFSTLTVSNMSPEDSSIYLCSVSRDRAYGYTFGSGTRLTVV.